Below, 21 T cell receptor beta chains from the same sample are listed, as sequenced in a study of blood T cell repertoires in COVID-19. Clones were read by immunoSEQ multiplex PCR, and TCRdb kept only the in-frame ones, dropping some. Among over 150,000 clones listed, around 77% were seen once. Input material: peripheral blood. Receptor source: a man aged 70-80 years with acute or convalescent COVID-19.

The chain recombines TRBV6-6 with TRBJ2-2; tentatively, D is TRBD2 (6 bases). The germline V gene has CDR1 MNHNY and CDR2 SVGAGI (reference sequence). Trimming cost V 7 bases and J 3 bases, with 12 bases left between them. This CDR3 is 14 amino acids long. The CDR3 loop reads CASTQGGYTGELFF. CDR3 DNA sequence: TGTGCCAGCACCCAAGGAGGGTACACCGGGGAGCTGTTTTTT.

This CDR3 reads CASSPASGGSSYNSPLHF. CDR3 DNA: TGTGCCAGCTCACCAGCATCAGGGGGGAGCTCCTATAATTCACCCCTCCACTTT. This chain links TRBV18 with TRBJ1-6; 7 bases match TRBD1. The CDR3 consists of 18 residues. The germline V gene has CDR1 KGHSH and CDR2 LQKENI. Unmatched junction bases numbered 7, after V lost 2 bases and J lost 0 bases.

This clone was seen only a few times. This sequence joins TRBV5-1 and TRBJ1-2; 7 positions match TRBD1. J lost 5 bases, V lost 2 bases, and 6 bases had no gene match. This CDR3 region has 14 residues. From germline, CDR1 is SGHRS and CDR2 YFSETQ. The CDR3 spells CASSFTGEWYGYTF. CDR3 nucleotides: TGCGCCAGCAGCTTTACAGGGGAATGGTATGGCTACACCTTC.

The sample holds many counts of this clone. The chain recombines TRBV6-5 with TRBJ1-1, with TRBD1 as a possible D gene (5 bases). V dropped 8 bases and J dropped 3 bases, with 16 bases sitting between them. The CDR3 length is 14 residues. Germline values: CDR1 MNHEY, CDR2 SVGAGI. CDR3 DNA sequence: TGTGCCAGCGGACGGACCGGACACTACACTGAAGCTTTCTTT. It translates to CASGRTGHYTEAFF.

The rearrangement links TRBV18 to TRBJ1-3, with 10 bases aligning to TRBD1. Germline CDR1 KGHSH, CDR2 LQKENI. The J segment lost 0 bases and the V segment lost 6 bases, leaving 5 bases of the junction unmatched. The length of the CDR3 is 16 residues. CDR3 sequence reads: CASSEGQGNSGNTIYF. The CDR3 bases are TGTGCCAGCTCTGAGGGACAGGGGAACTCTGGAAACACCATATATTTT. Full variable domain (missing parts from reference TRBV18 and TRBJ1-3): NAGVMQNPRHLVRRRGQEARLRCSPMKGHSHVYWYRQLPEEGLKFMVYLQKENIIDESGMPKERFSAEFPKEGPSILRIQQVVRGDSAAYFCASSEGQGNSGNTIYFGEGSWLTVV.

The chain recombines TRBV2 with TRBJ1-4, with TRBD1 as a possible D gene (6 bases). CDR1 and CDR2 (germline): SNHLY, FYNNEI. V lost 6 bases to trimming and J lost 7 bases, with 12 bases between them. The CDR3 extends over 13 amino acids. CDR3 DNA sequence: TGTGCCAGCAGACAGGGCCCTACTGAAAAACTGTTTTTT. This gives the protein CASRQGPTEKLFF.

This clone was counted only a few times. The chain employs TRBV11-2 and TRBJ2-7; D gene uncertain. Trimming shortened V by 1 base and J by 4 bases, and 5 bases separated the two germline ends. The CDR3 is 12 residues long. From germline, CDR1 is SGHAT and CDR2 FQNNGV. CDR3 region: CASSLAGYEQYF. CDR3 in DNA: TGTGCCAGCAGCTTAGCGGGTTACGAGCAGTACTTC.

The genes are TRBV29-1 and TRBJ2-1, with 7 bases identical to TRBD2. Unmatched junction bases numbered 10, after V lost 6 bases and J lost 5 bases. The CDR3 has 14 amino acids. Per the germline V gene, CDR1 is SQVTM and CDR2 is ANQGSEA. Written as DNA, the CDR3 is TGCAGCGTCGTACTGGCGGGAGTCGACAATGAGCAGTTCTTC. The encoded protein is CSVVLAGVDNEQFF.

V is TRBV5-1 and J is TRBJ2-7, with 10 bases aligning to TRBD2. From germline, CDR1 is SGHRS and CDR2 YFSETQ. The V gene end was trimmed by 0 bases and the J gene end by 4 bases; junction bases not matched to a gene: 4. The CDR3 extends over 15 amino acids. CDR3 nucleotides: TGCGCCAGCAGCTTGGTGGCTAGCGGGGGTTACGAGCAGTACTTC. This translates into CASSLVASGGYEQYF. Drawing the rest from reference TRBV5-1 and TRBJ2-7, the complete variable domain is KAGVTQTPRYLIKTRGQQVTLSCSPISGHRSVSWYQQTPGQGLQFLFEYFSETQRNKGNFPGRFSGRQFSNSRSEMNVSTLELGDSALYLCASSLVASGGYEQYFGPGTRLTVT.

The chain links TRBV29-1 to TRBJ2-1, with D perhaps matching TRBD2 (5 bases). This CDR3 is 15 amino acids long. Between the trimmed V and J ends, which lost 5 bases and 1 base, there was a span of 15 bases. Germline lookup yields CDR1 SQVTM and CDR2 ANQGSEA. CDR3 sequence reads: CSVLRGSLSYNEQFF. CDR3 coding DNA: TGCAGCGTTTTGAGAGGGTCTCTTTCCTACAATGAGCAGTTCTTC.

The CDR3 sequence is CASSLDDSYTEAFF. The CDR3 region has the DNA TGTGCCAGCAGCTTAGACGACAGCTACACTGAAGCTTTCTTT. This chain joins TRBV13 and TRBJ1-1, with a tentative D call TRBD1 (5 bases). The CDR3 runs to 14 residues. Trimming pared 1 base from V and 3 bases from J, leaving 9 bases between. The germline V gene encodes CDR1 PRHDT and CDR2 FYEKMQ (reference sequence).

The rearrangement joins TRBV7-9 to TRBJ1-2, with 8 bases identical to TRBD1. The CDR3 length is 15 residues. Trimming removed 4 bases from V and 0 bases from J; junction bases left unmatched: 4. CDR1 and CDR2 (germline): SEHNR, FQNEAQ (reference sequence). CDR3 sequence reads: CASSSQGAANYGYTF. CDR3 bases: TGTGCCAGCAGCTCCCAGGGGGCGGCTAACTATGGCTACACCTTC.

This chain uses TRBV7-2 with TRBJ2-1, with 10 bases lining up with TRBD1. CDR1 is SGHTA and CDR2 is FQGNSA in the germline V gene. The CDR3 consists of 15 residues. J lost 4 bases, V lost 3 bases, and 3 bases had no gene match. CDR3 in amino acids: CASSLQGQGYNEQFF. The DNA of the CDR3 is TGTGCCAGCAGCTTGCAGGGACAGGGGTACAATGAGCAGTTCTTC. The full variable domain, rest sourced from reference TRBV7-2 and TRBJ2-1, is GAGVSQSPSNKVTEKGKDVELRCDPISGHTALYWYRQSLGQGLEFLIYFQGNSAPDKSGLPSDRFSAERTGGSVSTLTIQRTQQEDSAVYLCASSLQGQGYNEQFFGPGTRLTVL.

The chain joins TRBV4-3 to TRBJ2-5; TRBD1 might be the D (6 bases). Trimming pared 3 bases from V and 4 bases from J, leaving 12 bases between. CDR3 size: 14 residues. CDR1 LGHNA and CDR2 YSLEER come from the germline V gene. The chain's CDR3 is CASSHTTGLETQYF. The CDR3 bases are TGCGCCAGCAGCCACACCACAGGGTTAGAGACCCAGTACTTC.

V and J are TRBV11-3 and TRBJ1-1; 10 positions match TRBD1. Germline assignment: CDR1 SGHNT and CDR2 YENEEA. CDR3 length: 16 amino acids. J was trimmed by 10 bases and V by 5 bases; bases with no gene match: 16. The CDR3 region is CASSLDRGRAGRVAFF. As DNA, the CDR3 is TGTGCCAGCAGCCTCGACAGGGGGCGCGCAGGAAGGGTAGCTTTCTTT.

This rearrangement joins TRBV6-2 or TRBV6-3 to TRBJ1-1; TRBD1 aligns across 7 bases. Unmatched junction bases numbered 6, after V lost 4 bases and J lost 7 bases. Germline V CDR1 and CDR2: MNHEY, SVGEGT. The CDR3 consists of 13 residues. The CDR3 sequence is CASSLVRTGEAFF. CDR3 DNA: TGTGCCAGCAGTTTAGTCAGGACAGGTGAAGCTTTCTTT.

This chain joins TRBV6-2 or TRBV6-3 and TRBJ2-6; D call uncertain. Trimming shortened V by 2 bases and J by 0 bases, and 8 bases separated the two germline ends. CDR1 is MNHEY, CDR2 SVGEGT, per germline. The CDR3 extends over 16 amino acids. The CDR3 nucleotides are TGTGCCAGCAGTTACGCAGGAAGCTCTGGGGCCAACGTCCTGACTTTC. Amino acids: CASSYAGSSGANVLTF.

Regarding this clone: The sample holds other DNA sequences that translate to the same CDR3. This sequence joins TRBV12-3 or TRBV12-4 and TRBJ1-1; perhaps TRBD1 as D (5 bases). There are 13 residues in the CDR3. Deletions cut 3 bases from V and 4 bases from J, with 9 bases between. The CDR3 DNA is TGTGCCAGCAGTTTGGGCGGGGGCACTGAAGCTTTCTTT. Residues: CASSLGGGTEAFF.

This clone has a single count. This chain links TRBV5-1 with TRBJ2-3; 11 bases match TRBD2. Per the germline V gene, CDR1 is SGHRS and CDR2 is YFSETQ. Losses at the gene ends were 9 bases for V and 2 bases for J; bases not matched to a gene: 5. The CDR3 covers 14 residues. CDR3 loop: CATRLAGNTDTQYF. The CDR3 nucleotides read TGCGCCACTCGACTAGCGGGGAACACAGATACGCAGTATTTT.

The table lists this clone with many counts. CDR3 nucleotides: TGTGCCAGCAGCGGGACAGGGTCTGCTGGAAACACCATATATTTT. This encodes CASSGTGSAGNTIYF. V is TRBV5-4 and J is TRBJ1-3; 9 nucleotides agree with TRBD1. Germline V gives CDR1 SGHNT, CDR2 YYREEE (reference sequence). The CDR3 spans 15 residues. Germline trimming cut 4 bases from V and 2 bases from J; bases unmatched to any gene: 4.

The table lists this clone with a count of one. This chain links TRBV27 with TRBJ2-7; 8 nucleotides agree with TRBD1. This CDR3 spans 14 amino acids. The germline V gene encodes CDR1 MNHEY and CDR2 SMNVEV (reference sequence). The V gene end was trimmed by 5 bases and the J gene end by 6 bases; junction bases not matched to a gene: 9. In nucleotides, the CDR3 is TGTGCCAGCAGTCCCGGGGACAGGTTCACCGAGCAGTACTTC. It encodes CASSPGDRFTEQYF.